This T cell receptor (beta chain) was observed in a study of beta chain features in type 1 diabetes. Remarks on this clone: Its antigen is not known.

Study-level findings and limits: There was a moderate but significant shortening of TCRB CDR3s in all four CD4+ subsets of Type 1 diabetes patients. Naive, central memory and Treg TCRB repertoires seemed to resemble each other more closely in patients than they did in healthy donors. More deletions and fewer insertions at VDJ junctions were found in patients with type 1 diabetes.

On average, the one heparinised blood draw given by each donor was approximately 0.12 L. Every isolated RNA sample was fully reverse transcribed, so sequencing captured expressed TCRB transcripts. Profiling relied on immunoSEQ multiplex PCR, and the TCRdb table lists in-frame clones only, not all of them. The sample includes about 700,000 clones, 13% seen only once; the top ten take roughly 0.022%. CDR1 and CDR2 from the germline V gene are SGHTA and FQGTGA. There are 16 residues in the CDR3. Unmatched junction bases numbered 3, after V lost 0 bases and J lost 0 bases. The rearrangement joins TRBV7-3 to TRBJ2-3; 7 nucleotides align to TRBD2. The clonotype was recovered from a man between 18 and 35 years old with type 1 diabetes. The specimen sequenced was naive CD4+ T cells from blood. The CDR3: CASSLTGGGSTDTQYF. CDR3 nucleotide sequence: TGTGCCAGCAGCTTAACTGGCGGGGGTAGCACAGATACGCAGTATTTT.